The rows below give T cell receptor beta chains drawn from one sample of a study of CXCR3-negative and CXCR3-positive naive CD8 T cells. TCRdb re-called the 5' RACE reads; one entry per CDR3 protein, DNA not given. Listed are approximately 40,000 distinct CDR3 sequences; 14% to 15% falls within the top ten. Sequences were obtained from memory CD8+ T cells from blood. The receptor set was obtained from a human donor in good health. Some clones in this sample may be carry-over from other donors' samples. The CDR3 runs from the conserved cysteine through the conserved F or W. The order of the fields is V gene, clone size, CDR3 length, J gene, CDR3 protein. The size field is filled for only some rows; it gives once, few, many or a size class.

>TRBV29-1|NA|12|TRBJ2-7
CSVDEGKNEQYF
>TRBV14|NA|17|TRBJ1-1
CASSQDLDIETRTEAFF
>TRBV6-2/TRBV6-3|NA|13|TRBJ2-5
CASSISAQETQYF
>TRBV5-1|NA|16|TRBJ2-7
CASSFSRAGRRGEQYF
>TRBV27|NA|14|TRBJ2-1
CASRTSGAYNEQFF
>TRBV27|NA|12|TRBJ2-7
CASSDRGNEQYF
>TRBV28|NA|14|TRBJ2-7
CASRISEFMNEQYF
>TRBV12-3/TRBV12-4|NA|13|TRBJ2-5
CASSFLAGETQYF
>TRBV12-3/TRBV12-4|NA|14|TRBJ2-1
CASLGGPTYNEQFF
>TRBV28|NA|12|TRBJ1-2
CASSLVSYGYTF
>TRBV7-9|NA|12|TRBJ2-7
CASSSNPYEQYF
>TRBV27|NA|14|TRBJ2-7
CASSSSGSLDEQYF
>TRBV27|NA|15|TRBJ1-4
CASSPLRGRYEKLFF
>TRBV28|NA|16|TRBJ2-1
CASSMITTSGYNEQFF
>TRBV7-2|NA|13|TRBJ2-1
CASSPGPLGEQFF
>TRBV14|medium-sized|15|TRBJ2-1
CASSQGAGSYNEQFF
>TRBV27|NA|15|TRBJ2-7
CASSFGGRSSYEQYF
>TRBV28|NA|14|TRBJ2-1
CASSPRDRVGPQFF
>TRBV11-2|NA|14|TRBJ2-1
CASSLAGTLGEQFF
>TRBV7-6|NA|14|TRBJ2-7
CASSLGGGAYEQYF
>TRBV7-9|NA|14|TRBJ2-7
CASSSGTDPYEQYF
>TRBV19|NA|12|TRBJ2-7
CASWSGGDEQYF
>TRBV12-3/TRBV12-4|NA|15|TRBJ1-2
CASSLTVTQDYGYTF